This entry features one T cell receptor beta chain sequence. What it binds is unknown. This entry comes from a study of cytomegalovirus exposure and HLA in healthy donors. The study, taken as a whole, reports: Testing in vitro showed a few CMV-associated chains specific for CMV antigens.

Germline-derived CDR1 and CDR2 are MNHEY and SMNVEV (reference sequence). The CDR3 length is 14 residues. With 2 bases removed from V and 3 bases from J, the gap between germline ends came to 10 bases. Using immunoSEQ multiplex PCR, the repertoire was profiled, and TCRdb retains in-frame clones only, with some absent. The profile shows around 130,000 clones, over 75% of them singletons. The clonotype comes from a woman aged 30 to 39 in good health and CMV-seronegative. The chain has TRBV27 and TRBJ1-1; TRBD1 might be the D (5 bases). Sequences were obtained from PBMCs. The CDR3 DNA sequence: TGTGCCAGCAGTTTACGGGGGGAAGACACTGAAGCTTTCTTT. Translation: CASSLRGEDTEAFF.